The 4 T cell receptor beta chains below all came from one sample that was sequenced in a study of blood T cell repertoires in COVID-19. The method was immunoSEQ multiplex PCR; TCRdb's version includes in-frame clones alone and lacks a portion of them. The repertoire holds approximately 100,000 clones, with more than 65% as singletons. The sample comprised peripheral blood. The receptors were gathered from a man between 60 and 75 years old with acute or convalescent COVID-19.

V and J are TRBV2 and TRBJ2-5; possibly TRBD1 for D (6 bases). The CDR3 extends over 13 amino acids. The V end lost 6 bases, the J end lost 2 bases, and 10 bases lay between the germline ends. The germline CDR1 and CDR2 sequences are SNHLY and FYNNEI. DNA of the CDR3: TGTGCCAGCAGGGAGGACAGTCAAGAGACCCAGTACTTC. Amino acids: CASREDSQETQYF.

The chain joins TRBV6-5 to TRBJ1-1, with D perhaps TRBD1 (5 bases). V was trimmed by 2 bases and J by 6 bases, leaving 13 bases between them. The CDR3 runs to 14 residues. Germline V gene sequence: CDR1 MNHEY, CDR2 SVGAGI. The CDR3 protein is CASSYRSAGSEAFF. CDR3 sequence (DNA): TGTGCCAGCAGTTACCGGTCGGCAGGGTCTGAAGCTTTCTTT.

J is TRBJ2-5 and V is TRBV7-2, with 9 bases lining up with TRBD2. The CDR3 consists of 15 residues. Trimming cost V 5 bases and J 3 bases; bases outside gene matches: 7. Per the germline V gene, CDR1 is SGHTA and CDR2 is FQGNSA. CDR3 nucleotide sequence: TGTGCCAGCAGCCCGCGCGCTAGCGGGGAAGAGACCCAGTACTTC. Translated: CASSPRASGEETQYF.

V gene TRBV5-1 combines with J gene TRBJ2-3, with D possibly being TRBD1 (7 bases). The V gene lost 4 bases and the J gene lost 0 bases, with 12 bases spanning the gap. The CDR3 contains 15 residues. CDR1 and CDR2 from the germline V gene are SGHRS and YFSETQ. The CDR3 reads CASSPRGASTDTQYF. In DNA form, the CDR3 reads TGCGCCAGCAGCCCCAGGGGGGCTAGCACAGATACGCAGTATTTT.